This T cell receptor beta chain was documented in a study of T cell responses to AZD1222 COVID-19 vaccine. The CDR3 is made up of 14 amino acids. Trimming removed 3 bases from V and 6 bases from J, with 12 bases in between. Looked up from germline, CDR1 is SNHLY and CDR2 is FYNNEI. Remarks on this clone: The antigen is not known.

TCRdb's copy holds only in-frame clones and misses some; the assay was immunoSEQ multiplex PCR. The table includes more than 100,000 clones, 85% to 90% detected once. General study points: CD4 TCRs linked to vaccination spanned spike, dominating at 160-218 and 743-854. None of the repertoires were sampled until the peak T cell response had passed.

Sequenced here: peripheral blood, sampled on day 0 of AZD1222 vaccination. This TCR derives from an adult in good health. V is TRBV2 and J is TRBJ2-1, with D tentatively TRBD2 (5 bases). CDR3 protein: CASSDPRVLNEQFF. The CDR3, as DNA: TGTGCCAGCAGTGACCCGCGGGTCCTCAATGAGCAGTTCTTC.